This is a list of T cell receptor beta chains from one sample in a study of T cells after yellow fever vaccination. In TCRdb, the 5' RACE reads were re-called with MiXCR into one record per CDR3 protein. Of 310,000 or so distinct CDR3 sequences listed, around 3.9% are singletons. The specimen was PBMCs, collected on the day of the yellow fever booster vaccination. All receptors derive from a young man who received the YFV17D yellow fever vaccine. Both conserved end residues are part of each CDR3. D genes are given only for firm matches. For some rows the clone size is stated as once, few or many, or as a class when expanded; others skip it.

j_call v_call clone_size d_call cdr3_nt cdr3_aa
TRBJ2-1 TRBV9 . TRBD2 TGTGCCAGCAGCGTATCGGGGGGGGCTGGCAATGAGCAGTTCTTC CASSVSGGAGNEQFF
TRBJ1-1 TRBV20-1 few . TGCAGTGCCAGGAAAACACAGGGTACTGAAGCTTTCTTT CSARKTQGTEAFF
TRBJ2-1 TRBV4-1 many . TGCGCCAGCAGCCCTTTAATCCAGCCGCGGTACAATGAGCAGTTCTTC CASSPLIQPRYNEQFF
TRBJ1-5 TRBV4-1 . . TGCGCCAGCAGCCACCGGGTGGGGGGCGGCAATCAGCCCCAGCATTTT CASSHRVGGGNQPQHF
TRBJ1-1 TRBV20-1 . TRBD1 TGCAGTGCCCCGGACAGGACGAACACTGAAGCTTTCTTT CSAPDRTNTEAFF
TRBJ1-1 TRBV6-2/TRBV6-3 few . TGTGCCAGCACCCCACTGGGCGGGAAGAACACTGAAGCTTTCTTT CASTPLGGKNTEAFF
TRBJ1-1 TRBV7-8 many . TGTGCCAGCAGCCGGGGCAGGGCCATCGACACTGAAGCTTTCTTT CASSRGRAIDTEAFF
TRBJ1-1 TRBV20-1 . . TGCAGTGCTAGAGATTTTAGGACTGTTGAAGCTTTCTTT CSARDFRTVEAFF
TRBJ1-1 TRBV29-1 many . TGCAGCGTGACTGGGGTGTCGAACACTGAAGCTTTCTTT CSVTGVSNTEAFF
TRBJ1-1 TRBV18 . . TGTGCCAGCTCACCGGATCAGAACACTGAAGCTTTCTTT CASSPDQNTEAFF
TRBJ2-7 TRBV13 many . TGTGCCAGCAGCTTAGTTCAGAGCTCCTACGAGCAGTACTTC CASSLVQSSYEQYF
TRBJ2-1 TRBV7-2 many TRBD2 TGTGCCAGCAGCTTAGGAGCCGGGACTAGCAGTGAGCAGTTCTTC CASSLGAGTSSEQFF
TRBJ2-3 TRBV11-3 many . TGTGCCAGCAGCTCCGGAGGGGGCAGAGATACGCAGTATTTT CASSSGGGRDTQYF
TRBJ2-7 TRBV3-1 many TRBD1 TGTGCCAGCAGCTCACAGGGGGCTATCTACGAGCAGTACTTC CASSSQGAIYEQYF
TRBJ2-7 TRBV12-3/TRBV12-4 many . TGTGCCAGCAGTGGGGGAAGCCACGAGCAGTACTTC CASSGGSHEQYF
TRBJ1-2 TRBV7-2 few . TGTGCCAGCGGCCCCGCTTTAAACTATGGCTACACCTTC CASGPALNYGYTF
TRBJ2-2 TRBV5-4 few TRBD1 TGTGCCAGCAGGCCGGGACAGGGCGCGGTCGGGGAGCTGTTTTTT CASRPGQGAVGELFF
TRBJ2-3 TRBV5-4 many . TGTGCCAGCAGTAGGCTCGGGGCTAGCACAGATACGCAGTATTTT CASSRLGASTDTQYF
TRBJ1-3 TRBV4-1 . . TGCGCCAGCAGCCAACCGGCGGTGGACTCTGGAAACACCATATATTTT CASSQPAVDSGNTIYF
TRBJ1-2 TRBV1 . . TGCACCAGCAGCCAAGAACGGCAGGGCCACTTCTATGGCTACACCTTC CTSSQERQGHFYGYTF
TRBJ1-5 TRBV28 few . TGTGCCAGCAGGATCGGACGGACCCAGCATTTT CASRIGRTQHF
TRBJ2-3 TRBV12-3/TRBV12-4 few TRBD1 TGTGCCAGCAGCTCTACAGGGGGCGCAGATACGCAGTATTTT CASSSTGGADTQYF
TRBJ1-2 TRBV7-9 . . TGTGCCAGCAGCTTAGGAGGGACAAGGGAAGGTGACTACACCTTC CASSLGGTREGDYTF
TRBJ1-2 TRBV20-1 many . TGCAGTGCTCGAAACCGGGGGGGAGTGAAGGGCTACACCTTC CSARNRGGVKGYTF
TRBJ2-3 TRBV7-2 many . TGTGCCAGCAGCTTCGGACCATTTAGCACAGATACGCAGTATTTT CASSFGPFSTDTQYF
TRBJ1-1 TRBV6-5 . . TGTGCCAGCAGTTATCCCGGACGGCCAGATGAAGCTTTCTTT CASSYPGRPDEAFF
TRBJ2-2 TRBV4-1 few . TGCGCCAGCAGCCCTGAAGAGACAGGGAGGCCCGGGGAGCTGTTTTTT CASSPEETGRPGELFF
TRBJ2-1 TRBV4-3 many . TGCGCCAGCAGCCAAGATGTTCGGGGTTGGAGATTCTTC CASSQDVRGWRFF
TRBJ1-5 TRBV10-3 . . TGTGCCATCCGGAGCAGCCCGAATCAGCCCCAGCATTTT CAIRSSPNQPQHF
TRBJ2-5 TRBV15 few . TGTGCCACCAGCAGAGATATGGCGCAGGAGACCCAGTACTTC CATSRDMAQETQYF
TRBJ2-1 TRBV10-2 . . TGCGCCAGCAGACCGACTAATTTAGCTGAGCAGTTCTTC CASRPTNLAEQFF
TRBJ1-6 TRBV12-3/TRBV12-4 many TRBD1 TGTGCCAGCAGTCCCGGGACAGGGGTTTCACCCCTCCACTTT CASSPGTGVSPLHF
TRBJ2-1 TRBV28 many . TGTGCCAGCACTTCACAGGGTATCAATGAGCAGTTCTTC CASTSQGINEQFF
TRBJ2-6 TRBV7-6 . . TGTGCCAGCAGCTTATATGGAGGGGAGTTCTCTGGGGCCAACGTCCTGACTTTC CASSLYGGEFSGANVLTF
TRBJ1-5 TRBV4-3 many . TGCGCCAGCAGCCATAGGCGAGGCAATCAGCCCCAGCATTTT CASSHRRGNQPQHF
TRBJ2-2 TRBV12-5 few . TGTGCTAGTGGTTTATCCGTTAAAACCGGGGAGCTGTTTTTT CASGLSVKTGELFF
TRBJ2-7 TRBV7-9 many . TGTGCCAGCGGTGAGGGAAGCTCCTACGAGCAGTACTTC CASGEGSSYEQYF
TRBJ2-1 TRBV20-1 many TRBD1 TGCAGTGCTAGCCCGGACAGGCCCAATGAGCAGTTCTTC CSASPDRPNEQFF
TRBJ1-5 TRBV3-1 many . TGTGCCAGCAGCCAAGATCTGAATCAGCCCCAGCATTTT CASSQDLNQPQHF
TRBJ2-1 TRBV10-3 many TRBD2 TGTGCCATCAGCCGGACTAGCGGGGGGGCTGGGTACAATGAGCAGTTCTTC CAISRTSGGAGYNEQFF